This T cell receptor beta chain emerged from a study of blood T cell repertoires in COVID-19. Study as a whole: PBMCs, B-cell-depleted T cells, or T cells were the source of the cDNA or gDNA that made up the material.

The CDR3 is 16 residues long. Germline CDR1 is LGHNA and CDR2 is YSLEER. V was cut by 3 bases and J by 4 bases, with 16 bases left in between. Using immunoSEQ multiplex PCR, the repertoire was profiled, and TCRdb retains in-frame clones only, with some absent. The profile shows tens of thousands of clones, 85% to 90% of them singletons. Source material: peripheral blood. The rearrangement joins TRBV4-3 to TRBJ2-1; possible D gene TRBD1, 6 bases. This sequence originates from a woman older than 75 with active COVID-19. The CDR3 coding sequence is TGCGCCAGCAGCCAGTCAAATACAGGGCATTACAATGAGCAGTTCTTC. Translation: CASSQSNTGHYNEQFF.